The 4 T cell receptor beta chains listed next were all sequenced from one sample in a study of OX40 agonist ivuxolimab in advanced cancers. Some clones are missing from TCRdb's copy, which holds only in-frame ones; the method was immunoSEQ multiplex PCR. This sample yields 20,000 to 25,000 clones, of which around 80% are seen a single time; 35% to 40% belongs to the top ten. The sample consisted of CD4+ or CD8+ T cells sorted from blood, taken in a trial of the OX40 agonist ivuxolimab. These TCRs come from an adult with an advanced solid tumor such as melanoma, head and neck, liver or kidney cancer.

This sequence joins TRBV4-1 and TRBJ2-7; 9 bases are shared with TRBD1. V trimming: 4 bases; J trimming: 3 bases; junction bases outside the gene matches: 7. CDR1 and CDR2 (germline): MGHRA, YSYEKL. The CDR3 is 15 amino acids. The CDR3: CASSPWGQGFYEQYF. CDR3 DNA: TGCGCCAGCAGCCCCTGGGGACAGGGCTTCTACGAGCAGTACTTC.

The V call is TRBV28, the J call TRBJ1-2; D call uncertain. CDR1 is MDHEN and CDR2 is SYDVKM in the germline V gene. V dropped 1 base and J dropped 2 bases, with 11 bases sitting between them. This CDR3 comprises 15 residues. DNA for the CDR3: TGTGCCAGCAGTTTATTAGCCGGACCAAACTATGGCTACACCTTC. Residues: CASSLLAGPNYGYTF.

The genes are TRBV4-3 and TRBJ1-6; tentatively, D is TRBD1 (5 bases). The CDR3 sequence is 16 residues long. V lost 0 bases and J lost 2, with 8 bases in between. Per germline, CDR1 LGHNA and CDR2 YSLEER. CDR3 amino acids: CASSQDGTAYNSPLHF. The CDR3 coding sequence is TGCGCCAGCAGCCAAGACGGGACGGCCTATAATTCACCCCTCCACTTT.

With respect to this clone: Other DNA variants within this sample encode the same CDR3. The chain recombines TRBV29-1 with TRBJ2-7; weak D call: TRBD2 (6 bases). The germline V and J ends were trimmed by 3 bases and 0 bases, with 21 bases remaining between them. The germline gives CDR1 SQVTM, CDR2 ANQGSEA. There are 17 residues in the CDR3. The CDR3 coding sequence is TGCAGCGTTGAGGTGATGCGCGGTGCGGGACCCTCCTACGAGCAGTACTTC. Its protein is CSVEVMRGAGPSYEQYF.